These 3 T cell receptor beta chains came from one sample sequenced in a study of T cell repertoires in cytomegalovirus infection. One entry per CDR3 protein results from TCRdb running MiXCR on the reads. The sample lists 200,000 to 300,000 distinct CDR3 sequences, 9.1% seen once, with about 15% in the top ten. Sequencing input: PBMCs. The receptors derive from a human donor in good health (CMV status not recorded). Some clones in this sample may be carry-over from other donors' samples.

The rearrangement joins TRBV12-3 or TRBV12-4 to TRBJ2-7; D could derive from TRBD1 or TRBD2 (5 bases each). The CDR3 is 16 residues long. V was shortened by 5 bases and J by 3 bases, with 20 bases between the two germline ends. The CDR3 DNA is TGTGCCAGCAGTGGGGGAGTGTCTAGCAGAGGCTACGAGCAGTACTTC. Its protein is CASSGGVSSRGYEQYF.

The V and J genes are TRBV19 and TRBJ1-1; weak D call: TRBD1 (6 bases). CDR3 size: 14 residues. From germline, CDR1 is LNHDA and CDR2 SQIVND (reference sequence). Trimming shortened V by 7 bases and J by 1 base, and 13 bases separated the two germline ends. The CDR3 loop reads CASITGTRNTEAFF. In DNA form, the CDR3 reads TGTGCCAGTATCACCGGGACAAGGAACACTGAAGCTTTCTTT.

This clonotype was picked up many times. CDR3 coding DNA: TGTGCCAGCAGCTTAGTTTTGTTAGGACCTCTAACCTTTGCTGAAGCTTTCTTT. Amino acid sequence: CASSLVLLGPLTFAEAFF. This chain links TRBV7-2 with TRBJ1-1; D gene unclear. The CDR3 contains 18 residues. Germline V gives CDR1 SGHTA, CDR2 FQGNSA. V was pared by 1 base and J by 6 bases, with 24 bases between.